This TCR beta chain was sequenced in a study of identical twins (dated by TCRdb to the mid-2010s). About the full investigation: TCR alpha and beta repertoires from monozygotic twins, unrelated adults of various ages and cord blood were deep-sequenced to test whether fetal clonotypes persist. Replicate twin experiments were performed at different times using different library preparation protocols to rule out contamination.

General study outcomes and caveats: In beta out-of-frame sequences, excess twin sharing was weaker, because having fewer shared sequences lowered the signal-to-noise ratio. Compared with coincidental sharing between unrelated individuals, out-of-frame TCR alpha sequences shared between twins had an excess of sequences with low generation probability. Because the same donors could not be followed over many years, the conclusions relied on cross-sectional statistical analysis. Abundant cord blood beta clonotypes had fewer insertions, young adult naive repertoires showed a similar but weaker trend, and memory repertoires showed no such trend. Zero-insertion analyses could be partly confounded by invariant T cells such as MAIT and iNKT, though diverse VJ usage argued against such confounding for most clonotypes. In monozygotic twins, recombination models systematically underestimated out-of-frame TCR alpha sharing, but the models matched the sharing seen between unrelated individuals.

To note about this clonotype: The antigen it binds to is not known. The input lacks base qualities; no much larger clone sits a single base away.

The CDR3 has 14 amino acids, counting the end cysteine and phenylalanine. Just CDR3 DNA is preserved here, 42 bases in frame from base 1. The junction carries 14 bases between V and J, which are trimmed by 5 bases and 2 bases respectively. CDR1 is given as SQVTM and CDR2 as ANQGSEA, both from the germline V gene. Library construction relied on 5' RACE. Sequencer: Illumina HiSeq 2000. A universal primer binding site was introduced by template switching, and a unique molecular identifier was present in the final cDNA, enabling accurate counting of TCR cDNA molecules. Specific primers in the conserved constant-segment region were used to synthesize first-strand cDNA for TCR alpha and beta chains. Each cDNA library was double barcoded, with a SMART-Mk sample barcode plus Illumina barcodes, to control for contamination. Two successive PCR steps introduced TruSeq adapter sequences along with Illumina sample barcodes. The TCR alpha and beta cDNA libraries were sequenced on the Illumina HiSeq platform using custom primers. From the authors' description of their analysis: Unique molecular identifiers were extracted from raw reads with MiGEC, and CDR3 positions were determined with MiXCR. Recombination models were inferred per individual with the repgenHMM and IGoR tools using an EM algorithm. The analysis of shared clonotypes was done with the tcR package in R, with sharing normalized by the product of cloneset sizes. To study raw recombination without the effects of thymic and clonal selection, out-of-frame nonproductive sequences were analyzed. TCRdb itself trimmed the public reads at Q25 with fastp, ran MiXCR and retained productive beta chains. CDR3 protein sequences are deduplicated, and each keeps its most common genes and DNA. V and J calls and clone size were set by TCRdb, not the authors. The sample data list approximately 470,000 distinct CDR3 sequences, and approximately 15% of these were observed just once. The ten largest make up around 0.57% of the sample.

All donors were healthy Caucasians. The twin cohort consisted of three pairs of female monozygotic twins, all aged about 18 to 30 years. Positive isolation kits from Invitrogen were used to isolate the CD4+ and CD8+ T cell populations. The sample was also linked to a second study, of yellow fever vaccine responses in identical twins. Reported in the second study: According to the authors, in identical twins the way T cells responded to vaccination appeared partly convergent and partly personalized. Focusing on identical twins, the study followed the T cell clones that responded to the vaccine, and did so with precision.

Recombination joined TRBV29-1 with TRBJ2-3; the D gene is possibly TRBD1 or TRBD2, each agreeing over 6 bases. The sample consisted of CD4+ T cells sorted from blood. The receptor was derived from a woman aged 18-29 years in good health. The sequenced DNA is TGCAGCGTTAAGGGGGGCTCCGACACAGATACGCAGTATTTT. This gives the protein CSVKGGSDTDTQYF.